This entry describes one TCR beta chain. Its antigen is currently unknown. It was template switching that added a universal primer site, and there were unique molecular identifiers on the cDNA. TCRdb recomputed calls from the 5' RACE reads with MiXCR, one row per CDR3 protein. Of approximately 600,000 distinct CDR3 sequences listed, around a tenth were seen once; the top ten hold around 3.2%. The sample comes from a study of identical twins. Overall study findings and caveats: Partly confounded zero-insertion analyses could result from invariant MAIT and iNKT cells.

These data were also reused for a study on yellow fever vaccine responses in identical twins.

Sequenced sample: PBMCs. The source of this sequence is a young woman in good health.

CDR3 bases: TGTGCCAGCAGTCCCGAAGCGTACAATGAGCAGTTCTTC. Translation gives CASSPEAYNEQFF. The V gene is TRBV6-1, the J gene TRBJ2-1; D remains unclear. The CDR3 runs to 13 residues. Germline loops: CDR1 MNHNS, CDR2 SASEGT. The V end lost 5 bases, the J end lost 4 bases, and 9 bases lay between the germline ends.